Listed below are T cell receptor beta chains from one sample, sequenced in a study of ipilimumab plus nivolumab after autologous stem cell transplantation. Profiling relied on immunoSEQ multiplex PCR, and the TCRdb table lists in-frame clones only, not all of them. The sample gives around 15,000 clones, roughly 85% of which show up once; roughly 10% is in the top ten. The source material was PBMCs, sampled in a trial of ipilimumab plus nivolumab as post-transplant consolidation. All receptors derive from a male donor with diffuse large B-cell lymphoma. CDR3s include the opening cysteine and the closing phenylalanine or tryptophan. The order of the fields is CDR3 protein, CDR3 DNA, V gene, clone size, J gene, D gene. D genes are given only for firm matches. The size field is filled for only some rows; it gives once, few, many or a size class.

CASSSTIHGYTF	TGTGCCAGCAGCTCTACGATCCATGGCTACACCTTC	TRBV7-9	few	TRBJ1-2	.
CASSADGHGANVLTF	TGCGCCAGTAGTGCCGATGGGCACGGGGCCAACGTCCTGACTTTC	TRBV5-1	.	TRBJ2-6	.
CAWSPGAVGYTF	TGTGCCTGGAGCCCCGGGGCGGTCGGCTACACCTTC	TRBV30	once	TRBJ1-2	.
CASSQERLAANEQFF	TGCGCCAGCAGCCAAGAGAGGCTAGCGGCCAATGAGCAGTTCTTC	TRBV4-3	.	TRBJ2-1	TRBD2
CASSRPGQGPNYGYTF	TGTGCCAGCAGCCGCCCGGGACAGGGACCTAACTATGGCTACACCTTC	TRBV4-2	.	TRBJ1-2	TRBD1
CASRAGTNGEQYF	TGCGCCAGCAGGGCCGGGACAAACGGCGAGCAGTACTTC	TRBV5-1	.	TRBJ2-7	.
CASSLLPSMNIQYF	TGTGCCAGCAGTCTACTTCCTAGCATGAACATTCAGTACTTC	TRBV27	.	TRBJ2-4	.
CASTGTGVLNTEAFF	TGCGCCAGCACCGGGACAGGGGTCTTGAACACTGAAGCTTTCTTT	TRBV4-1	.	TRBJ1-1	TRBD1
CASSYVRKNTEAFF	TGTGCCAGCAGTTACGTCAGGAAGAACACTGAAGCTTTCTTT	TRBV6-5	once	TRBJ1-1	.
CASSPRDTAAGELFF	TGTGCCAGCTCACCGCGGGATACCGCCGCCGGGGAGCTGTTTTTT	TRBV18	.	TRBJ2-2	.
CASSLYEGQPQHF	TGCGCCAGCAGCTTATACGAGGGCCAGCCCCAGCATTTT	TRBV5-1	.	TRBJ1-5	.
CASSQDGTRTSGGSDTQYF	TGTGCCAGCAGCCAAGATGGGACTCGGACTAGCGGGGGGTCAGATACGCAGTATTTT	TRBV4-2	once	TRBJ2-3	TRBD2
CASSLVRGFTEQFF	TGCGCCAGCAGCTTAGTCAGGGGATTTACTGAGCAGTTCTTC	TRBV5-1	.	TRBJ2-1	.
CASSPGGSSTDTQYF	TGTGCCAGCAGTCCTGGGGGCTCGAGCACAGATACGCAGTATTTT	TRBV28	.	TRBJ2-3	.
CASSQGAGESYNEQFF	TGTGCCAGCAGCCAAGGAGCGGGGGAATCCTACAATGAGCAGTTCTTC	TRBV4-2	.	TRBJ2-1	TRBD2
CASSPRGGNPYEQYF	TGTGCCAGCTCACCACGGGGGGGGAACCCCTACGAGCAGTACTTC	TRBV18	.	TRBJ2-7	TRBD2
CASSPPGAEAFF	TGTGCCAGCTCACCACCGGGCGCTGAAGCTTTCTTT	TRBV18	.	TRBJ1-1	.
CASSLVYVELYGGSTEAFF	TGCGCCAGCAGCTTGGTATATGTCGAACTGTATGGGGGGTCCACTGAAGCTTTCTTT	TRBV5-1	medium-sized	TRBJ1-1	.
CASSYGGPNSPLHF	TGTGCCAGCAGTTACGGAGGGCCTAATTCACCCCTCCACTTT	TRBV6-5	.	TRBJ1-6	.
CASSLGYIYGYTF	TGCGCCAGCAGCTTGGGATACATCTATGGCTACACCTTC	TRBV5-1	.	TRBJ1-2	.
CASSPNTPGYTF	TGTGCCAGCTCACCAAACACTCCCGGCTACACCTTC	TRBV18	.	TRBJ1-2	.
CASSLVPSGGYGYTF	TGTGCCAGCAGCTTAGTTCCTTCGGGGGGCTATGGCTACACCTTC	TRBV7-8	.	TRBJ1-2	.
CANNEQFF	TGTGCCAATAATGAGCAGTTCTTC	TRBV12-1	.	TRBJ2-1	.
CASTTGGGSRTAFF	TGTGCCAGCACGACGGGAGGGGGAAGCCGGACCGCTTTCTTT	TRBV5-5	.	TRBJ1-1	.
CASSLGGTYEQYF	TGTGCCAGCAGCTTGGGGGGTACCTACGAGCAGTACTTC	TRBV5-5	.	TRBJ2-7	.
CASSLVTNYGYTF	TGCGCCAGCAGCTTGGTGACGAACTATGGCTACACCTTC	TRBV5-1	few	TRBJ1-2	.
CASSPMDDGTGELFF	TGTGCCAGCTCACCAATGGACGACGGGACCGGGGAGCTGTTTTTT	TRBV18	.	TRBJ2-2	.
CASSPQGYTDTQYF	TGTGCCAGCAGCCCACAGGGATACACAGATACGCAGTATTTT	TRBV7-2	once	TRBJ2-3	.
CASSVGQGDEQYF	TGTGCCAGCAGCGTGGGCCAGGGGGACGAGCAGTACTTC	TRBV5-4	.	TRBJ2-7	TRBD1